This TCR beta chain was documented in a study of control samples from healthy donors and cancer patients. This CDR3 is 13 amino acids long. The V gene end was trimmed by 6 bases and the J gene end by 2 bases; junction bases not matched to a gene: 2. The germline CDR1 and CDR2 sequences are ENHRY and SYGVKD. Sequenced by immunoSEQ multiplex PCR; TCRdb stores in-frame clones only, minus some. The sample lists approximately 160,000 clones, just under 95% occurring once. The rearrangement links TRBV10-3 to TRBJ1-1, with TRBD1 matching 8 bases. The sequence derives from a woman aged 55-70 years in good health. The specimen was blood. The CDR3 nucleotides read TGTGCCATCAGGGACAGGGTCAACACTGAAGCTTTCTTT. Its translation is CAIRDRVNTEAFF.